Below, 18 T cell receptor beta chains from the same sample are listed, as sequenced in a study of identical twins. TCRdb recomputed calls from the 5' RACE reads with MiXCR, one row per CDR3 protein. The table shows roughly 770,000 distinct CDR3 sequences, with 15% to 20% occurring only once. This same sample was also part of a study on T cells expressing NK-cell markers.

Sequencing input: PBMCs. These receptor sequences come from a woman under 30 in good health.

V usage is TRBV27 and J usage is TRBJ2-3, with TRBD2 matching over 13 bases. CDR3 size: 18 residues. V was pared by 7 bases and J by 3 bases, with 13 bases of the junction left unmatched. CDR1 MNHEY and CDR2 SMNVEV come from the germline V gene (reference sequence). Here the CDR3 reads CASIPLLAGGRGTDTQYF. Written as DNA, the CDR3 is TGTGCCAGCATTCCATTACTAGCGGGAGGGCGAGGGACAGATACGCAGTATTTT.

As concerns this clonotype: A junction end diverges from the germline sequence, so it may reflect a read error. V and J are TRBV7-7 and TRBJ2-3; D gene uncertain. Germline V CDR1 and CDR2: SSHAT, FNYEAQ (reference sequence). The CDR3 has 12 residues. The DNA of the CDR3 is TGTGCTAGCAGCGCCGAAGGCGGTACGCAGTATTTT. It translates to CASSAEGGTQYF.

This clonotype was counted only a few times. The genes are TRBV20-1 and TRBJ1-1; D uncertain. CDR3 size: 14 residues. Trimming removed 6 bases from V and 5 bases from J, with 19 bases in between. The V gene's germline CDR1 is DFQATT and CDR2 SNEGSKA (reference sequence). CDR3 bases: TGCAGTGCCCAGGACGGGAGAAAAAGTACTGAAGCTTTCTTT. It specifies CSAQDGRKSTEAFF.

The chain employs TRBV4-1 and TRBJ2-7, with D possibly TRBD1 on 6 matching bases. V was clipped by 2 bases and J by 5 bases, with 19 bases between them. The CDR3 is 16 amino acids. The germline V gene has CDR1 MGHRA and CDR2 YSYEKL. The CDR3 nucleotides are TGCGCCAGCAGCCAACCCTCTTCCACAGGGTACCACGAGCAGTACTTC. Its protein is CASSQPSSTGYHEQYF.

The J gene is TRBJ2-7, the V gene TRBV6-1; tentative D call: TRBD1 (6 bases). Germline CDR1 reads MNHNS; CDR2 reads SASEGT. The CDR3 has 15 residues. V was clipped by 5 bases and J by 5 bases, with 19 bases between them. CDR3 DNA: TGTGCCAGCAGTACCCCAGGGGTTGAGTTTAACGAGCAGTACTTC. Protein: CASSTPGVEFNEQYF.

The chain is built from TRBV12-3 or TRBV12-4 and TRBJ2-1; maybe TRBD2 (5 bases). V lost 7 bases, J lost 6 bases, and 16 bases lay in between. The CDR3 consists of 14 residues. CDR3 DNA sequence: TGTGCCAGCACCCCGGAGGTCGGGATCAATGAGCAGTTCTTC. Protein sequence: CASTPEVGINEQFF.

This clonotype was picked up a small number of times. This chain connects TRBV6-5 to TRBJ2-1; TRBD1 is a possible D gene (6 bases). CDR3 length: 14 amino acids. CDR1 MNHEY and CDR2 SVGAGI come from the germline V gene. V lost 4 bases and J lost 3, with 10 bases in between. The CDR3 loop is CASSSGAVYNEQFF. DNA of the CDR3: TGTGCCAGCAGTTCAGGGGCTGTCTACAATGAGCAGTTCTTC.

V usage is TRBV18 and J usage is TRBJ2-5; no reliable D call. The germline V gene encodes CDR1 KGHSH and CDR2 LQKENI. The CDR3 is 14 residues long. Trimming pared 6 bases from V and 0 bases from J, leaving 11 bases between. CDR3 sequence reads: CASSLRSHQETQYF. CDR3 bases: TGTGCCAGCTCCCTCAGAAGCCACCAAGAGACCCAGTACTTC.

This clonotype was observed a few times. This chain connects TRBV20-1 to TRBJ2-1; perhaps TRBD2 as D (6 bases). The CDR3 totals 16 residues. The germline CDR1 and CDR2 sequences are DFQATT and SNEGSKA (reference sequence). The CDR3 reads CLLLPGLQSSYNEQFF. CDR3 sequence (DNA): TGCCTTCTCCTCCCGGGACTCCAGAGCTCCTACAATGAGCAGTTCTTC.

A few counts support this clonotype. The V call is TRBV12-3 or TRBV12-4, the J call TRBJ2-3, with D possibly matching TRBD2 (5 bases). The CDR3 runs 15 residues. The ends were cut back, 4 bases at V and 8 bases at J, with 19 bases in the middle. DNA of the CDR3: TGTGCCAGCAGTTCGAACCCTAGCCCCCAGGCTACGCAGTATTTT. Its protein is CASSSNPSPQATQYF.

V gene TRBV4-3 combines with J gene TRBJ2-1; 10 bases fit TRBD2. The CDR3 length is 15 residues. Germline CDR1 LGHNA, CDR2 YSLEER. After removal of 4 bases from V and 7 bases from J, the junction contained 7 bases not matched to a gene. The DNA for the CDR3 is TGCGCCAGCAGCCGCCGGACTAGCGGACAGAATGAGCAGTTCTTC. Translating gives CASSRRTSGQNEQFF.

The genes are TRBV4-3 and TRBJ2-1, with TRBD2 matching 8 bases. The CDR3 contains 14 residues. The junction had 5 bases not matched to a gene; V was cut back by 3 bases and J by 7 bases. From germline, CDR1 is LGHNA and CDR2 YSLEER. The CDR3 DNA reads as TGCGCCAGCAGCCAGGCGCGGGGGGAGAATGAGCAGTTCTTC. Translating gives CASSQARGENEQFF.

The chain is built from TRBV5-1 and TRBJ2-3; 8 nucleotides align to TRBD2. The J segment lost 7 bases and the V segment lost 1 base, leaving 5 bases of the junction unmatched. CDR1 SGHRS and CDR2 YFSETQ come from the germline V gene. The CDR3 covers 14 residues. CDR3 sequence reads: CASSLLAGLNTQYF. DNA of the CDR3: TGCGCCAGCAGCTTGTTAGCGGGGTTGAATACGCAGTATTTT.

The chain recombines TRBV7-8 with TRBJ2-7; 7 nucleotides match TRBD2. The germline CDR1 and CDR2 sequences are SGHVS and FQNEAQ. The junction had 14 bases not matched to a gene; V was cut back by 1 base and J by 5 bases. This CDR3 has 17 residues. CDR3 bases: TGTGCCAGCAGCTTAGGTCCCTCTAGCGGCACTGTCCACGAGCAGTACTTC. Translating gives CASSLGPSSGTVHEQYF.

The V call is TRBV10-3, the J call TRBJ2-6; the D is unclear. Trimming stripped 4 bases from V and 2 bases from J, with 9 bases between. This CDR3 region has 15 residues. The germline V gene encodes CDR1 ENHRY and CDR2 SYGVKD. CDR3 DNA sequence: TGTGCCATCAGTGCAGGAGAAGCTGGGGCCAACGTCCTGACTTTC. Encoded protein: CAISAGEAGANVLTF.

The CDR3 DNA is TGTGCCAGCAGCGTGGGGCAGAAAGAGACCCAGTACTTC. It translates to CASSVGQKETQYF. The V and J genes are TRBV9 and TRBJ2-5; a weak D match, TRBD1 (5 bases). Germline V lookup: CDR1 SGDLS, CDR2 YYNGEE. The CDR3 runs 13 residues. Trimming shortened V by 2 bases and J by 3 bases, and 8 bases separated the two germline ends.

The chain recombines TRBV5-1 with TRBJ2-2; 12 positions match TRBD2. V lost 6 bases, J lost 8 bases, and 8 bases stayed unmatched. Germline values: CDR1 SGHRS, CDR2 YFSETQ. The CDR3 is 15 amino acids. Here the CDR3 DNA reads TGCGCCAGCACCTTCCTAGCGGGAGGGCCAGGGGAGCTGTTTTTT. It translates to CASTFLAGGPGELFF.

The V gene is TRBV5-1, the J gene TRBJ1-3, with D possibly matching TRBD1 (5 bases). V was shortened by 0 bases and J by 3 bases, with 13 bases between the two germline ends. The CDR3 is made up of 16 amino acids. CDR1 and CDR2 from the germline V gene are SGHRS and YFSETQ. DNA of the CDR3: TGCGCCAGCAGCTTGGCCGGCGGGGCTTATGGAAACACCATATATTTT. Amino acid sequence: CASSLAGGAYGNTIYF.